This T cell receptor (beta chain) is drawn from a study of shared clonotypes between healthy human individuals. Study-wide results and limits: Large sequencing depth failed to make sorted-subset sequencing complete, rarefaction showed. A handful of donors shared 4.5% to 6.5% of their naive CD4 clonotypes. Non-shared clonotypes displayed generation probabilities falling below those of clonotypes present in all four donors.

In the original processing: Filtering differed for immunoSEQ, which gave only junction sequences without quality scores. Generated by immunoSEQ multiplex PCR, the TCRdb table keeps only in-frame clones and is missing some. V and J calls plus clone size are reproduced from that table; the DNA served to infer D and trimming. This table holds around 1.9 million clones, 85% to 95% found once. On this clone itself: Its antigen is unknown.

Naive CD8 cells, CD45RO-negative and positively selected for CCR7, excluded terminally differentiated effector memory CD45RA+ cells. This clonotype was sampled from a man aged 18 to 29 in good health. Some clones in this sample may be carry-over from other donors' samples. Material: naive CD8+ T cells from PBMCs.

The CDR3 sequence is CASSRILEGNQPQHF. The CDR3 region has the DNA TGCGCCAGCAGCCGAATACTGGAGGGCAATCAGCCCCAGCATTTT. The chain is built from TRBV4-3 and TRBJ1-5; D unresolved. V gave up 4 bases and J gave up 2 bases, with 12 bases separating them. Per the germline V gene, CDR1 is LGHNA and CDR2 is YSLEER. This CDR3 contains 15 residues.